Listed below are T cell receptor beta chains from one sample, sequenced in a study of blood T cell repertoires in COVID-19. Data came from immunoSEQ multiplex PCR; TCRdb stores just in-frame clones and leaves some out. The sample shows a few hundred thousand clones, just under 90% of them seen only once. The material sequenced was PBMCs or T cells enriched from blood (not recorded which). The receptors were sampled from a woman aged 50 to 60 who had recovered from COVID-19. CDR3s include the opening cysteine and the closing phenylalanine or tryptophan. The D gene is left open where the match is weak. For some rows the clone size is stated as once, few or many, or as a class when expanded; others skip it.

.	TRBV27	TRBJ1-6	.	CASSPAGDVPLHF	TGTGCCAGCAGTCCAGCAGGTGACGTACCCCTCCACTTT
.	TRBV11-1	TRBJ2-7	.	CASSLEGYEQYF	TGTGCCAGCAGCTTGGAGGGCTACGAGCAGTACTTC
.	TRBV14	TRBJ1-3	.	CASRPAGGNTIYF	TGTGCCAGCAGACCAGCGGGTGGAAACACCATATATTTT
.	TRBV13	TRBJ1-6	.	CASSLKPGSSYNSPLHF	TGTGCCAGCAGCTTAAAACCGGGGAGCTCCTATAATTCACCCCTCCACTTT
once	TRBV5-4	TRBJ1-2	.	CASSEPGLDYGYTF	TGTGCCAGCAGCGAGCCCGGGTTGGACTATGGCTACACCTTC
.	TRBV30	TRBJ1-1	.	CAWRSRQYTEAFF	TGTGCCTGGAGATCAAGACAGTACACTGAAGCTTTCTTT
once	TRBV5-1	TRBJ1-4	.	CASRLDFGVEKLFF	TGCGCCAGCAGATTAGACTTTGGAGTCGAAAAACTGTTTTTT
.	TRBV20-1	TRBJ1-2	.	CSARPDSGYTF	TGCAGTGCTAGACCCGACAGTGGCTACACCTTC
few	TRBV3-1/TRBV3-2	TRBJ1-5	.	CASSHGQSNQPQHF	TGTGCCAGCAGCCACGGACAGAGCAATCAGCCCCAGCATTTT
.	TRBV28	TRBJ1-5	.	CASSLTRPNPSNQPQHF	TGTGCCAGCAGCCTTACTCGCCCAAACCCGAGCAATCAGCCCCAGCATTTT
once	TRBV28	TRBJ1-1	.	CASSLVEENTEAFF	TGTGCCAGCAGTTTAGTGGAGGAGAACACTGAAGCTTTCTTT
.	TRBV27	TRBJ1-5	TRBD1	CATQFPGTGQYQPQHF	TGTGCCACGCAATTTCCCGGGACAGGGCAATATCAGCCCCAGCATTTT
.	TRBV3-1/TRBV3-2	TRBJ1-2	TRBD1	CASSPPPTGTGGYTF	TGTGCCAGCAGCCCGCCCCCGACAGGGACGGGGGGCTACACCTTC
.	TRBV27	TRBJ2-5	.	CASSTRSKAGAQETQYF	TGTGCCAGCAGTACCAGGTCCAAAGCTGGGGCCCAAGAGACCCAGTACTTC
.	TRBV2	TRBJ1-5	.	CASSADSRSPQHF	TGTGCCAGCAGTGCCGACAGTCGCTCGCCCCAGCATTTT
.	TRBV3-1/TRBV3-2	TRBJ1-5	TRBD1	CASSLGTDSNQPQHF	TGTGCCAGCAGCTTGGGGACAGATAGCAATCAGCCCCAGCATTTT
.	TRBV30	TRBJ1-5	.	CAWSPPYQPQHF	TGTGCCTGGAGTCCCCCTTATCAGCCCCAGCATTTT
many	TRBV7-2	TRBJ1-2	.	CASSLVTGLGDWKRPGYTF	TGTGCCAGCAGCTTAGTGACCGGATTGGGGGACTGGAAGAGGCCCGGCTACACCTTC
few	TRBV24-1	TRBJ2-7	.	CATSDPRAGAPNEQYF	TGTGCCACCAGTGACCCGAGGGCGGGGGCGCCCAACGAGCAGTACTTC
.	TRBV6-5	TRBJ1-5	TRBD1	CASREGQGYQPQHF	TGTGCCAGCAGGGAGGGACAGGGATATCAGCCCCAGCATTTT
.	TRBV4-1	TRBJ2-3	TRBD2	CASSQDRVAGTQYF	TGCGCCAGCAGCCAAGATAGGGTAGCGGGTACGCAGTATTTT
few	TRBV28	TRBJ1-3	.	CASTSSGNTIYF	TGTGCCAGCACGAGCTCTGGAAACACCATATATTTT
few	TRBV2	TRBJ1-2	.	CASEPGLEGYTF	TGTGCCAGCGAACCGGGATTGGAGGGCTACACCTTC
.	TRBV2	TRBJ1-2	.	CASRLGYGYTF	TGTGCCAGCAGACTAGGGTATGGCTACACCTTC
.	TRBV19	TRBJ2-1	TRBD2	CASMGAGGQHDEQFF	TGTGCCAGTATGGGAGCGGGGGGCCAACACGATGAGCAGTTCTTC
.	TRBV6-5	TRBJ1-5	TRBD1	CASSRDSNNQPQHF	TGTGCCAGCAGCCGGGACAGCAACAATCAGCCCCAGCATTTT
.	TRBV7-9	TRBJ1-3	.	CASSDRDKFAAGNTIYF	TGTGCCAGCAGCGACCGGGACAAATTCGCCGCTGGAAACACCATATATTTT
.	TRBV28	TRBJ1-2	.	CASSSDRFYGYTF	TGTGCCAGCAGCTCCGACAGGTTTTATGGCTACACCTTC
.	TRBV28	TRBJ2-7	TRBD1	CASIETGAVEQYF	TGTGCCAGCATCGAAACAGGGGCTGTCGAGCAGTACTTC
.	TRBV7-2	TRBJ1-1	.	CASSPLSSGAGEAFF	TGTGCCAGCAGCCCATTGAGTAGCGGGGCCGGTGAAGCTTTCTTT
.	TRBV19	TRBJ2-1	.	CASSIEGHNEQFF	TGTGCCAGTAGTATAGAGGGGCACAATGAGCAGTTCTTC
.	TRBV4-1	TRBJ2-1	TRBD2	CATSAGGQYNEQFF	TGCGCCACTTCAGCGGGGGGGCAGTACAATGAGCAGTTCTTC
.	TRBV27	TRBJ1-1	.	CASSAILTGRNTEAFF	TGTGCCAGCAGTGCAATTCTTACAGGGCGCAACACTGAAGCTTTCTTT
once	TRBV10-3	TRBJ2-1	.	CAIQLPGNDEQFF	TGTGCCATCCAACTGCCGGGTAACGATGAGCAGTTCTTC
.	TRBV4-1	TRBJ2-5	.	CASSLVPRAGGETQYF	TGCGCCAGCAGCCTCGTCCCTCGGGCAGGCGGGGAGACCCAGTACTTC
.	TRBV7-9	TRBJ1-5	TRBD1	CASSSGQEFGQPQHF	TGTGCCAGCAGCTCCGGACAGGAGTTTGGTCAGCCCCAGCATTTT